This T cell receptor beta chain was recorded in a study of response to subunit inactivated influenza vaccine. Study-level results: Researchers suggested that each seasonal influenza vaccination recruits few new T cells.

Note on this clonotype: Antigen unknown.

TCRdb redid the calling of the RT-PCR reads with MiXCR, one entry per CDR3 protein. The sample has some 800,000 distinct CDR3 sequences, approximately 22% seen once; the top ten hold about a tenth. Germline V CDR1 and CDR2: DFQATT, SNEGSKA (reference sequence). CDR3 size: 14 residues. With 6 bases clipped from V and 4 bases from J, the junction kept 12 bases outside the gene matches. The source is a middle-aged man who received an inactivated influenza vaccine. Sequences were derived from PBMCs from blood, sampled around 5 days after vaccination. The gene calls are TRBV20-1 and TRBJ2-7, with 7 positions matching TRBD2. The CDR3 spells CSATERGIGYEQYF. The CDR3 DNA follows: TGCAGTGCCACCGAGCGGGGTATCGGGTACGAGCAGTACTTC.